This entry describes one T cell receptor (beta chain). There is no known antigen for this receptor. Nothing much larger sits one base from this clone, and base qualities are not available. Tumor-specific TCR clonotypes were identified by sequencing baseline tumor tissue collected before treatment. To monitor patients with peripheral T-cell lymphoma who were getting frontline treatment on a trial, the study applied next-generation sequencing to T-cell receptor sequences. The record originates from a study of circulating tumor DNA in untreated peripheral T-cell lymphoma (dated by TCRdb to the early 2020s). General study outcomes and caveats: Tumor-specific clonotypes were identified in about four fifths of patients, with identification achieved from around 88% of baseline tissues and approximately 69% of baseline serum samples.

The library was produced with the immunoSEQ multiplex PCR assay. TCRdb provides this immuneACCESS table in a form limited to in-frame rearrangements. Some clones are lacking; in checked studies, under half of them reflect an unresolved V gene, and why the rest are absent is not known. The sample table holds some 10,000 clones, of which roughly 80% were seen once. Roughly a third of the sample is taken by the ten largest. This receptor was taken from a human donor with peripheral T-cell lymphoma. The sample consisted of tumor tissue.

The CDR3 in this case is CACRLAGAANTGELFF. The DNA sequence follows: TGTGCCTGCCGACTAGCGGGGGCCGCGAACACCGGGGAGCTGTTTTTT. The sequence is built from TRBV6-8 and TRBJ2-2, with 12 middle bases fitting TRBD2. The CDR3 spans 16 residues, from the cysteine through the phenylalanine. The DNA shown is the 48-base CDR3, in frame from base 1. The V end gives up 11 bases and the J end 0 bases, leaving 7 bases in the junction not matched to a gene. Via the germline V gene, CDR1 is MNHGY and CDR2 SAAAGT.